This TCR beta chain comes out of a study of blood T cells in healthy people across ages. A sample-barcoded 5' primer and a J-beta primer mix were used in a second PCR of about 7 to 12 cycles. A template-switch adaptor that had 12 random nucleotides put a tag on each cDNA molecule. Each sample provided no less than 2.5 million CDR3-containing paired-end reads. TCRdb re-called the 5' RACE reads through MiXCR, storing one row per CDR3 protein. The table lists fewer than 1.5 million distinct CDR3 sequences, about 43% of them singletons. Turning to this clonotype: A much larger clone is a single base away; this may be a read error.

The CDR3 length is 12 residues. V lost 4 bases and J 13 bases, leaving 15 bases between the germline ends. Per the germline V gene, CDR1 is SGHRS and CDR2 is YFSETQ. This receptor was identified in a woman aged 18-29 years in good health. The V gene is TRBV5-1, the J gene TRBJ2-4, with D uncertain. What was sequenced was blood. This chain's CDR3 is CASSLERRPQYF. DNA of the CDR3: TGCGCCAGCAGCCTGGAGAGGCGACCGCAGTACTTC.